This entry features one T cell receptor beta chain sequence. Its specificity is unknown. Other DNA sequences from this sample encode an identical CDR3 as well. The sample belongs to a study of shared clonotypes between healthy human individuals. Findings and limits, study-wide: The naive CD4 repertoires of several donors were compared, and around 4.9% of clonotypes were shared. Estimated clonotype richness was generally higher in naive than memory subsets.

As handled by the study authors: Filtering differed since immunoSEQ provided only junctions, with no quality scores. Only in-frame clones appear in the TCRdb table, and some are missing; sequencing was by immunoSEQ multiplex PCR. That table is the source of V, J and clone size, and D and trimming were worked out from the DNA. Of some 1.5 million clones in the sample, approximately 98% are singletons; the top ten hold 0.4% to 0.45%. J lost 2 bases, V lost 1 base, and 6 bases had no gene match. CDR1 is KGHSH, CDR2 LQKENI, per germline. The length of the CDR3 is 16 residues. The TCR was taken from a man younger than 40 in good health. V and J are TRBV18 and TRBJ2-7; 9 nucleotides align to TRBD1. The sample was naive CD4+ T cells sorted from blood. Stated subset: CD45RA+ positively selected. The CDR3 DNA follows: TGTGCCAGCTCACCACTCGGGACAGGGACTACCTACGAGCAGTACTTC. Translated, it gives CASSPLGTGTTYEQYF.